The TCR beta chain under discussion was sequenced for a study of blood T cell repertoires in COVID-19. Study-level information: Collection of acute and convalescent COVID-19 samples took place in the United States, Italy and Spain.

This CDR3 is 13 amino acids long. Germline V gives CDR1 MNHEY, CDR2 SVGAGI. The V gene lost 4 bases and the J gene lost 0 bases, with 4 bases spanning the gap. Profiling relied on immunoSEQ multiplex PCR, and the TCRdb table lists in-frame clones only, not all of them. The sample has under 110,000 clones, about four fifths seen once. The specimen was peripheral blood. The receptor was derived from a woman in her fifties or sixties with acute or convalescent COVID-19. This sequence joins TRBV6-5 and TRBJ1-3; D is uncertain. Written as DNA, the CDR3 is TGTGCCAGCAGTTTCGGCTCTGGAAACACCATATATTTT. Translating gives CASSFGSGNTIYF.